These 31 T cell receptor beta chains were all obtained from the same sample, sequenced in a study of PD-L1 blockade in urothelial cancer. Assay: immunoSEQ multiplex PCR; the TCRdb copy retains only in-frame clones and omits some. The sample gives tens of thousands of clones, around 87% of which show up once; around 1.6% is in the top ten. Time point defined: pretreatment peripheral blood. This material consisted of PBMCs, taken around atezolizumab (anti-PD-L1) treatment. These receptors were taken from a man aged 60 to 75 with urothelial cancer.

The chain joins TRBV19 to TRBJ2-1, with D possibly TRBD1 on 7 matching bases. The germline V gene has CDR1 LNHDA and CDR2 SQIVND (reference sequence). This CDR3 contains 13 residues. V lost 0 bases and J 8 bases, leaving 8 bases between the germline ends. The CDR3 loop reads CASSIDRGDEQFF. CDR3 nucleotide sequence: TGTGCCAGTAGTATAGACAGGGGGGATGAGCAGTTCTTC.

This sequence joins TRBV11-2 and TRBJ2-5; possibly TRBD1 for D (6 bases). V dropped 5 bases and J dropped 5 bases, with 15 bases sitting between them. CDR1 is SGHAT and CDR2 is FQNNGV in the germline V gene. The CDR3 spans 14 residues. The DNA for the CDR3 is TGTGCCAGCAGCCAAAACACAGGGAAGGAGACCCAGTACTTC. Encoded protein: CASSQNTGKETQYF.

The chain is built from TRBV5-1 and TRBJ1-1; 7 nucleotides line up with TRBD1. This CDR3 region has 16 residues. Germline V gene data show CDR1 as SGHRS and CDR2 as YFSETQ. V lost 0 bases, J lost 5 bases, and 10 bases stayed unmatched. The CDR3 DNA sequence: TGCGCCAGCAGCTTGGTTTTTAGGGGGCGGCGAACTGAAGCTTTCTTT. Protein product: CASSLVFRGRRTEAFF.

The CDR3 reads CASSSHESVTQYF. The CDR3 DNA sequence: TGCGCCAGCAGCAGTCACGAGTCCGTTACGCAGTATTTT. This chain joins TRBV5-1 and TRBJ2-3, with D unresolved. Trimming pared 4 bases from V and 8 bases from J, leaving 14 bases between. Germline V CDR1 and CDR2: SGHRS, YFSETQ. The CDR3 sequence is 13 residues long.

The rearrangement links TRBV30 to TRBJ2-5, with 8 bases identical to TRBD2. Trimming cost V 3 bases and J 5 bases; bases outside gene matches: 11. The CDR3 totals 15 residues. Germline CDR1 GTSNPN, CDR2 SVGIG (reference sequence). Here the CDR3 DNA reads TGTGCCTGGAGCTTGGGGACGGGGGGGCCGGAGACCCAGTACTTC. Amino acid sequence: CAWSLGTGGPETQYF. Variable domain in full (rest from reference TRBV30 and TRBJ2-5): SQTIHQWPATLVQPVGSPLSLECTVEGTSNPNLYWYRQAAGRGLQLLFYSVGIGQISSEVPQNLSASRPQDRQFILSSKKLLLSDSGFYLCAWSLGTGGPETQYFGPGTRLLVL.

As concerns this clone: The junction departs from germline at one end; a sequencing error may be responsible. The V call is TRBV7-7, the J call TRBJ2-1; TRBD2 matches 10 bases. There are 14 residues in the CDR3. Germline V gene sequence: CDR1 SSHAT, CDR2 FNYEAQ (reference sequence). For the CDR3, the DNA is TGTGCTAGCAGCTTAGCGGGACTAGCGAGCGAGCAGTTCTTC. Its protein product is CASSLAGLASEQFF.

The chain uses TRBV4-1 and TRBJ2-7; D possibly corresponds to TRBD1 (5 bases). The CDR3 sequence is 15 residues long. The V end lost 6 bases, the J end lost 2 bases, and 17 bases lay between the germline ends. Looked up from germline, CDR1 is MGHRA and CDR2 is YSYEKL. The DNA of the CDR3 is TGCGCCAGCAGATCCATTATAGGGGCTACCTACGAGCAGTACTTC. Translation: CASRSIIGATYEQYF.

This sequence joins TRBV2 and TRBJ1-1; the match to TRBD1 covers 9 bases. The CDR3 is 18 amino acids. The germline V gene encodes CDR1 SNHLY and CDR2 FYNNEI. Trimming removed 8 bases from V and 0 bases from J; junction bases left unmatched: 16. This CDR3 is CASLSSLRTGAVNTEAFF. The CDR3 DNA is TGTGCCAGCTTATCAAGTCTTCGGACAGGGGCCGTGAACACTGAAGCTTTCTTT.

This rearrangement joins TRBV2 to TRBJ2-7, with D hard to call. Deletions cut 4 bases from V and 6 bases from J, with 19 bases between. CDR1 and CDR2 (germline): SNHLY, FYNNEI. The CDR3 length is 15 residues. As DNA, the CDR3 is TGTGCCAGCAGTGGGGCTCCGACACGCGTCGGCGAGCAGTACTTC. Amino acid sequence: CASSGAPTRVGEQYF. The entire variable domain, with the rest obtained from reference TRBV2 and TRBJ2-7, is as follows: EPEVTQTPSHQVTQMGQEVILRCVPISNHLYFYWYRQILGQKVEFLVSFYNNEISEKSEIFDDQFSVERPDGSNFTLKIRSTKLEDSAMYFCASSGAPTRVGEQYFGPGTRLTVT.

The V call is TRBV19, the J call TRBJ1-1, with 10 bases fitting TRBD1. The V gene's germline CDR1 is LNHDA and CDR2 SQIVND (reference sequence). The trim removed 6 bases at V and 11 bases at J, leaving 6 bases unmatched. The CDR3 runs 12 residues. CDR3: CASSKDRGVAFF. CDR3 in DNA: TGTGCCAGTAGCAAGGACAGGGGGGTTGCTTTCTTT. Filled out from reference TRBV19 and TRBJ1-1, the complete variable domain reads DGGITQSPKYLFRKEGQNVTLSCEQNLNHDAMYWYRQDPGQGLRLIYYSQIVNDFQKGDIAEGYSVSREKKESFPLTVTSAQKNPTAFYLCASSKDRGVAFFGQGTRLTVV.

The chain links TRBV4-1 to TRBJ2-7, with TRBD1 identical over 7 bases. Losses at the gene ends were 0 bases for V and 9 bases for J; bases not matched to a gene: 5. The CDR3 has 13 residues. CDR1 is MGHRA, CDR2 YSYEKL, per germline. The CDR3 region is CASSQETGDGQYF. As DNA, the CDR3 is TGCGCCAGCAGCCAAGAAACAGGGGACGGGCAGTACTTC.

This clone occurred once. V and J are TRBV7-2 and TRBJ2-7; 11 bases match TRBD2. The V segment lost 1 base and the J segment 3 bases; nucleotides outside the gene matches: 5. Per germline, CDR1 SGHTA and CDR2 FQGNSA. This CDR3 is 16 amino acids long. The CDR3 DNA follows: TGTGCCAGCAGCTTAGTAGCGGGAGGGCGACTCTACGAGCAGTACTTC. It yields the protein CASSLVAGGRLYEQYF.

This clone occurred a few times. V and J are TRBV7-3 and TRBJ2-3; possibly TRBD2 for D (5 bases). V lost 3 bases and J 4 bases, leaving 8 bases between the germline ends. Per germline, CDR1 SGHTA and CDR2 FQGTGA. The length of the CDR3 is 13 residues. CDR3 nucleotides: TGTGCCAGCAGCTTTGGAGGAGCAGATACGCAGTATTTT. Encoded protein: CASSFGGADTQYF.

The rearrangement uses TRBV19 and TRBJ1-5, with TRBD1 matching 8 bases. The CDR3 covers 13 residues. V lost 9 bases to trimming and J lost 6 bases; unmatched junction nucleotides: 7. Germline assignment: CDR1 LNHDA and CDR2 SQIVND (reference sequence). In DNA, the CDR3 is TGTGCCAGCTCGGACAGGGTGGGTCAGCCCCAGCATTTT. Amino acids: CASSDRVGQPQHF. Combining the CDR3 with reference TRBV19 and TRBJ1-5 gives the whole variable domain DGGITQSPKYLFRKEGQNVTLSCEQNLNHDAMYWYRQDPGQGLRLIYYSQIVNDFQKGDIAEGYSVSREKKESFPLTVTSAQKNPTAFYLCASSDRVGQPQHFGDGTRLSIL.

The V gene is TRBV5-5, the J gene TRBJ2-5; 7 bases are a match to TRBD2. This CDR3 comprises 17 residues. V dropped 0 bases and J dropped 4; count of bases not matched to a gene: 12. Germline V gene sequence: CDR1 SGHKS, CDR2 YYEKEE (reference sequence). CDR3 sequence reads: CASSLVREALKGETQYF. CDR3 bases: TGTGCCAGCAGCTTGGTCCGGGAGGCCCTGAAGGGAGAGACCCAGTACTTC.

This clone has a single count. The rearrangement joins TRBV7-6 to TRBJ2-1; 10 bases fit TRBD2. V shed 1 base, J shed 1 base, and the junction held 7 bases outside the gene matches. The CDR3 sequence is 18 residues long. Germline V gene data show CDR1 as SGHVS and CDR2 as FNYEAQ. CDR3 DNA sequence: TGTGCCAGCAGCTTAGGTCTAGCGGGAGTGAGGTCCTACAATGAGCAGTTCTTC. This codes for CASSLGLAGVRSYNEQFF.

The genes are TRBV5-8 and TRBJ2-3; 7 bases are a match to TRBD2. V was pared by 6 bases and J by 2 bases, with 6 bases of the junction left unmatched. Germline CDR1 reads SGHTS; CDR2 reads YDEGEE. CDR3 length equals 14 residues. CDR3 region: CASNLRGSTDTQYF. For the CDR3, the DNA is TGTGCCAGCAACCTGCGGGGGTCCACAGATACGCAGTATTTT.

The chain recombines TRBV20-1 with TRBJ1-1; D is unclear. In germline, CDR1 is DFQATT, CDR2 SNEGSKA (reference sequence). CDR3 length: 11 residues. The ends were cut back, 6 bases at V and 8 bases at J, with 13 bases in the middle. CDR3 nucleotides: TGCAGTGCCCCGCCGGCCAGGGAAGCTTTCTTT. Its protein is CSAPPAREAFF.

The rearrangement joins TRBV28 to TRBJ2-7; 9 bases map to TRBD2. Germline CDR1 is MDHEN and CDR2 is SYDVKM. Losses at the gene ends were 5 bases for V and 6 bases for J; bases not matched to a gene: 11. The CDR3 loop spans 15 amino acids. The CDR3 nucleotides are TGTGCCAGCAGTATTTTAGGCCTAGCGGGGAGCGAGCAGTACTTC. Amino acids: CASSILGLAGSEQYF.

This clone came up a few times. The chain has TRBV27 and TRBJ2-7; TRBD1 aligns across 8 bases. Per the germline V gene, CDR1 is MNHEY and CDR2 is SMNVEV (reference sequence). With V trimmed by 5 bases and J by 2 bases, 20 bases remained unmatched. This CDR3 spans 19 amino acids. CDR3 amino acids: CASSPLLGQGAVVAYEQYF. In DNA, the CDR3 is TGTGCCAGCAGTCCTTTATTAGGCCAGGGGGCGGTGGTCGCCTACGAGCAGTACTTC.

The CDR3 DNA follows: TGTGCCAGCAGTCCCCATGTGGAGTCAGGGTACAATGAGCAGTTCTTC. Translated: CASSPHVESGYNEQFF. The chain links TRBV28 to TRBJ2-1; maybe TRBD1 (5 bases). The V gene lost 5 bases and the J gene lost 4 bases, with 18 bases spanning the gap. CDR1 MDHEN and CDR2 SYDVKM come from the germline V gene. This CDR3 spans 16 amino acids.

This sequence joins TRBV7-8 and TRBJ1-1; D remains ambiguous. Trimming took off 2 bases at V and 0 bases at J, with 16 bases between the two ends. Looked up from germline, CDR1 is SGHVS and CDR2 is FQNEAQ. This CDR3 comprises 17 residues. CDR3 protein: CASSLLYQARMNTEAFF. CDR3 coding DNA: TGTGCCAGCAGCTTACTTTACCAGGCAAGGATGAACACTGAAGCTTTCTTT.

Here the CDR3 reads CASSHGDRVNTEAFF. CDR3 nucleotide sequence: TGTGCCAGCAGCCATGGTGACAGGGTAAACACTGAAGCTTTCTTT. This chain uses TRBV4-2 with TRBJ1-1, with 7 bases lining up with TRBD1. The length of the CDR3 is 15 residues. The germline V gene encodes CDR1 LGHNA and CDR2 YNFKEQ. Germline trimming cut 3 bases from V and 2 bases from J; bases unmatched to any gene: 6.

V and J are TRBV29-1 and TRBJ2-7; 8 nucleotides line up with TRBD1. Germline CDR1 reads SQVTM; CDR2 reads ANQGSEA. The CDR3 consists of 13 residues. Trimming took 6 bases from V and 4 from J; bases not matched to a gene: 8. The CDR3 region is CSVQDRVWYEQYF. The CDR3 DNA sequence: TGCAGCGTGCAGGACAGGGTCTGGTACGAGCAGTACTTC.

The chain combines TRBV30 with TRBJ2-3, with 8 bases fitting TRBD1. The germline V gene has CDR1 GTSNPN and CDR2 SVGIG (reference sequence). This CDR3 has 13 residues. Trimming removed 2 bases from V and 6 bases from J; junction bases left unmatched: 4. CDR3 protein: CAWSRQGTDTQYF. The CDR3 coding sequence is TGTGCCTGGAGTCGACAGGGGACGGATACGCAGTATTTT.

This clone was found a few times. V usage is TRBV6-4 and J usage is TRBJ2-1; possible D gene TRBD2, 6 bases. Germline CDR1 and CDR2: MRHNA and SNTAGT. CDR3 length: 14 residues. V was cut by 3 bases and J by 7 bases, with 13 bases left in between. The CDR3 sequence is CASSDGGTQNEQFF. CDR3 nucleotides: TGTGCCAGCAGTGATGGGGGGACTCAGAATGAGCAGTTCTTC.

V usage is TRBV9 and J usage is TRBJ2-2; 11 positions match TRBD2. Germline trimming cut 5 bases from V and 3 bases from J; bases unmatched to any gene: 3. This CDR3 has 15 amino acids. In germline, CDR1 is SGDLS, CDR2 YYNGEE. DNA for the CDR3: TGTGCCAGCAGACTAGCGGGAGTTGACACCGGGGAGCTGTTTTTT. The encoded protein is CASRLAGVDTGELFF.

The chain combines TRBV7-6 with TRBJ2-3; 7 bases match TRBD1. The CDR3 has 15 residues. The germline V gene has CDR1 SGHVS and CDR2 FNYEAQ. J gave up 1 base and V 2 bases, and 3 bases lay outside the gene matches. CDR3 sequence (DNA): TGTGCCAGCAGCTTAAAGGGGGCTGGCACAGATACGCAGTATTTT. Translated, it gives CASSLKGAGTDTQYF.

The chain links TRBV6-5 to TRBJ2-5; D perhaps matches TRBD1 (5 bases). The length of the CDR3 is 14 residues. Germline CDR1 is MNHEY and CDR2 is SVGAGI. The V and J ends lost 5 bases and 2 bases respectively, with 12 bases between them. CDR3 residues: CASSRRQSQETQYF. The CDR3 DNA reads as TGTGCCAGCAGTCGACGACAGAGTCAAGAGACCCAGTACTTC.

This clone came up once. The V call is TRBV5-4, the J call TRBJ2-2, with 9 bases lining up with TRBD2. Trimming took 0 bases from V and 7 from J; bases not matched to a gene: 4. This CDR3 contains 15 residues. Germline CDR1 is SGHNT and CDR2 is YYREEE (reference sequence). CDR3 sequence (DNA): TGTGCCAGCAGCTTGGGGACTAGCGAGGGCGGGGAGCTGTTTTTT. It encodes CASSLGTSEGGELFF. The full variable domain, its missing parts supplied by reference TRBV5-4 and TRBJ2-2, is ETGVTQSPTHLIKTRGQQVTLRCSSQSGHNTVSWYQQALGQGPQFIFQYYREEENGRGNFPPRFSGLQFPNYSSELNVNALELDDSALYLCASSLGTSEGGELFFGEGSRLTVL.

The chain links TRBV14 to TRBJ2-7; a possible D gene is TRBD2 (5 bases). Germline V gene lookup returns CDR1 SGHDN and CDR2 FVKESK. Between the trimmed V and J ends, which lost 3 bases and 3 bases, there was a span of 12 bases. This CDR3 spans 14 amino acids. CDR3 sequence: CASSHRPEVYEQYF. CDR3 coding DNA: TGTGCCAGCAGCCATCGACCGGAGGTCTACGAGCAGTACTTC.